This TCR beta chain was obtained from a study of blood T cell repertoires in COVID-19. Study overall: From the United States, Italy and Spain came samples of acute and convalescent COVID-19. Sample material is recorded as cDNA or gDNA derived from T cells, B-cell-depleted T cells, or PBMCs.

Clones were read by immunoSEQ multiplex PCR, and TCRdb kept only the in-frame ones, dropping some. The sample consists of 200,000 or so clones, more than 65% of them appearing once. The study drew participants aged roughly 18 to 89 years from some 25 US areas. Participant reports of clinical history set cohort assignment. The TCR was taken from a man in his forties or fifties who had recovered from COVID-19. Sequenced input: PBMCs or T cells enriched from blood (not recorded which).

In nucleotides, the CDR3 is TGTGCCAGCAGCTCTCGGGCGGACAGCGAGAATGGCTACACCTTC. This sequence encodes CASSSRADSENGYTF. The chain joins TRBV13 to TRBJ1-2; TRBD1 is a possible D gene (6 bases). Trimming removed 4 bases from V and 6 bases from J, with 18 bases in between. Germline CDR1 reads PRHDT; CDR2 reads FYEKMQ (reference sequence). CDR3 length: 15 residues. Looking up the rest from reference TRBV13 and TRBJ1-2 gives the full variable domain: AAGVIQSPRHLIKEKRETATLKCYPIPRHDTVYWYQQGPGQDPQFLISFYEKMQSDKGSIPDRFSAQQFSDYHSELNMSSLELGDSALYFCASSSRADSENGYTFGSGTRLTVV.